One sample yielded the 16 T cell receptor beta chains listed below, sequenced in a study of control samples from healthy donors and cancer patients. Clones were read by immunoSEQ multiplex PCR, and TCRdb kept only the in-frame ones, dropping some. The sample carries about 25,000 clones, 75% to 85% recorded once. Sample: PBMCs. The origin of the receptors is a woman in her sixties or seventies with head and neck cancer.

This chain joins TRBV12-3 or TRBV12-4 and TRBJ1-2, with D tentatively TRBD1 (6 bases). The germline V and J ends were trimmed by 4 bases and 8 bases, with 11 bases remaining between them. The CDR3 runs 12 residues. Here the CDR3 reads CASSWGAEGYTF. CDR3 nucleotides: TGTGCCAGCAGTTGGGGGGCTGAGGGCTACACCTTC.

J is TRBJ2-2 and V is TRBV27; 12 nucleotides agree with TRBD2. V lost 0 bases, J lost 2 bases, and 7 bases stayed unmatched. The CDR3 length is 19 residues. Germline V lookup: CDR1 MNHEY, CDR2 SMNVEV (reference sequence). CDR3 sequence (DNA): TGTGCCAGCAGTTTATCCGCACTAGCGGGGGGCTTTAACACCGGGGAGCTGTTTTTT. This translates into CASSLSALAGGFNTGELFF.

The CDR3 is CASSLGGFGNTIYF. CDR3 sequence (DNA): TGTGCCAGCAGCTTAGGGGGGTTCGGAAACACCATATATTTT. V usage is TRBV7-2 and J usage is TRBJ1-3; D possibly corresponds to TRBD1 (5 bases). V lost 1 base, J lost 4 bases, and 8 bases lay in between. The CDR3 contains 14 residues. Per the germline V gene, CDR1 is SGHTA and CDR2 is FQGNSA.

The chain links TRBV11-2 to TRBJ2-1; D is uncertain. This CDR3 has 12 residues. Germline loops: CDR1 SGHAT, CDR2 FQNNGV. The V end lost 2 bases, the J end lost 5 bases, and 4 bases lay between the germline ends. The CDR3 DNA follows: TGTGCCAGCAGCTTAAACGACAATGAGCAGTTCTTC. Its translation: CASSLNDNEQFF.

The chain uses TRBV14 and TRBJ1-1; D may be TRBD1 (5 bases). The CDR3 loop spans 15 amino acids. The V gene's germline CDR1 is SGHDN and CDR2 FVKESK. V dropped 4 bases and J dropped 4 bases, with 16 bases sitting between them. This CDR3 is CASSPRTGGSTEAFF. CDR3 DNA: TGTGCCAGCAGCCCTCGGACGGGGGGGAGCACTGAAGCTTTCTTT.

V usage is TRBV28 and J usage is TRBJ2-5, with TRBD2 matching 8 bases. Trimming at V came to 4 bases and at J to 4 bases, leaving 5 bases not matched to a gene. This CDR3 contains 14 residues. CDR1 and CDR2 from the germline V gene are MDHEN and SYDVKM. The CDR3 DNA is TGTGCCAGCAGTTCCAACGGGGGGGGAGAGACCCAGTACTTC. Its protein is CASSSNGGGETQYF.

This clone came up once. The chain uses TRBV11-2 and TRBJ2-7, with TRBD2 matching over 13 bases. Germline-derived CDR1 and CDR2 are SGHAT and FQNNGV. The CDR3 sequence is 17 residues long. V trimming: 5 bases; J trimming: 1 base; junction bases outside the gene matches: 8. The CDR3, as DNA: TGTGCCAGCAGCGGTTCAGGGGGACTAGCGGGGTCCTACGAGCAGTACTTC. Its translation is CASSGSGGLAGSYEQYF.

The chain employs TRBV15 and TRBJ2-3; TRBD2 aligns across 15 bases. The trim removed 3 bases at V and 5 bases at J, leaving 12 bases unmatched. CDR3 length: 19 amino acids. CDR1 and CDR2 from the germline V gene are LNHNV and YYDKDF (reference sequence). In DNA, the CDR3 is TGTGCCACCAGCAGGGACGCGGGGACTAGCGGGGGGCGAGGAGATACGCAGTATTTT. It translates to CATSRDAGTSGGRGDTQYF.

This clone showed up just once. The CDR3: CASSQVGRTSRETQYF. DNA of the CDR3: TGCGCCAGCAGCCAAGTTGGGCGGACTAGCAGGGAGACCCAGTACTTC. The chain is built from TRBV4-1 and TRBJ2-5, with 8 bases lining up with TRBD2. Germline lookup yields CDR1 MGHRA and CDR2 YSYEKL. V lost 1 base, J lost 5 bases, and 9 bases stayed unmatched. The CDR3 totals 16 residues.

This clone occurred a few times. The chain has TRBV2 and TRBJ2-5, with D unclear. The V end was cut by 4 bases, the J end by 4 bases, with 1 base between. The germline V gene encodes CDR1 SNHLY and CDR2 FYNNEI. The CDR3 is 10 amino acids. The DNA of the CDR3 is TGTGCCAGCAGTGGAGAGACCCAGTACTTC. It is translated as CASSGETQYF.

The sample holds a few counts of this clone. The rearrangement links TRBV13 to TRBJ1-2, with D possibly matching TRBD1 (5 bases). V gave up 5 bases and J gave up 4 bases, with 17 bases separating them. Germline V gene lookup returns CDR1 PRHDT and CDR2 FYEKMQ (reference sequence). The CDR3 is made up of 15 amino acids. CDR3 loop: CASSLGTDLSYGYTF. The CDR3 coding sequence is TGTGCCAGCAGCCTCGGGACCGACTTATCCTATGGCTACACCTTC.

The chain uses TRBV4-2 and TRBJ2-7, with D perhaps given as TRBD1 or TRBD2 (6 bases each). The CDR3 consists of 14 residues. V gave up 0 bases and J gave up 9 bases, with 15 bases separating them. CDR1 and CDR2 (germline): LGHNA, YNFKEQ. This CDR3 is CASSQDLGGRVQYF. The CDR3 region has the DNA TGTGCCAGCAGCCAAGATTTGGGGGGCAGAGTGCAGTACTTC.

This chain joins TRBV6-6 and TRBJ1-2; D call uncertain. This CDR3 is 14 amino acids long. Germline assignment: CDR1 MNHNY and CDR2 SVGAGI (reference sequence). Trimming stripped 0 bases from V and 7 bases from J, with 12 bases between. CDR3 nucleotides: TGTGCCAGCAGTTACTCTAGTTCCCGGGGTGGCTACACCTTC. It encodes CASSYSSSRGGYTF.

CDR3 bases: TGTGCCAGCAACGTGCGGACAGATACGCAGTATTTT. Its translation is CASNVRTDTQYF. The genes are TRBV6-5 and TRBJ2-3; no definite D call. The CDR3 spans 12 residues. Germline V gives CDR1 MNHEY, CDR2 SVGAGI. V was shortened by 7 bases and J by 3 bases, with 8 bases between the two germline ends.

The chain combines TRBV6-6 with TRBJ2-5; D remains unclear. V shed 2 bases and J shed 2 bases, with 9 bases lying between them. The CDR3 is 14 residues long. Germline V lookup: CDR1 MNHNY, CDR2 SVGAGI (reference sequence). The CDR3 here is CASSYMGMQETQYF. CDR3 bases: TGTGCCAGCAGTTACATGGGGATGCAAGAGACCCAGTACTTC.

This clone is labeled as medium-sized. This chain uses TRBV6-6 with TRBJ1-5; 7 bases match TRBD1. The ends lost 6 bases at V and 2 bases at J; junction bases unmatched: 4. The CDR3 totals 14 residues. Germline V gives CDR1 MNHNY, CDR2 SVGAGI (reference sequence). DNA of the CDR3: TGTGCCAGCAGCCCAACAGGGGGCAATCAGCCCCAGCATTTT. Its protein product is CASSPTGGNQPQHF.